This T cell receptor (beta chain) comes out of a study of shared clonotypes between healthy human individuals. Study findings and constraints: Rarefaction gave evidence that sorted-subset sequencing remained incomplete despite large depth. Among several donors, roughly 5.4% of naive CD4 clonotypes were found in common.

Genomic DNA belonging to each subset was distributed in equal measure over several immunoSEQ plates. Clones were read by immunoSEQ multiplex PCR, and TCRdb kept only the in-frame ones, dropping some. The profile shows some 2.1 million clones, about 95% of them singletons. CDR1 is GTSNPN, CDR2 SVGIG, per germline (reference sequence). The V gene end was trimmed by 3 bases and the J gene end by 6 bases; junction bases not matched to a gene: 6. CDR3 length equals 14 residues. This clone appeared many times. As yet, its antigen is unknown. This chain joins TRBV30 and TRBJ2-2; 8 nucleotides line up with TRBD2. This TCR was recovered from a man aged 18 to 29 in good health. The sequenced sample consisted of naive CD4+ T cells sorted from blood. Subset: CD45RA+ positively selected. The CDR3 here is CAWRFAGGAGELFF. CDR3 coding DNA: TGTGCCTGGAGGTTCGCGGGAGGTGCCGGGGAGCTGTTTTTT.